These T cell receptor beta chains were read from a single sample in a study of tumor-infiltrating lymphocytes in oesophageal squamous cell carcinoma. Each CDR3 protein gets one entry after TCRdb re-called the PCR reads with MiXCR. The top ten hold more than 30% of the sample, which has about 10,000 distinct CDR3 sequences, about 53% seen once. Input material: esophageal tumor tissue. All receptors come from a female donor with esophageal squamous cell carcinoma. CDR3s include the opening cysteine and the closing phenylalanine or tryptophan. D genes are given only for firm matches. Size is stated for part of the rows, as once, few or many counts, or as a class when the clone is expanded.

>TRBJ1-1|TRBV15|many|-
TGTGCCACCAGCAGGACGGGCAGGCGGAACACTGAAGCTTTCTTT
CATSRTGRRNTEAFF
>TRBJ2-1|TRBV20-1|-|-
TGCAGTGCTAGTCGGCGGGACCCTTCCTACAATGAGCAGTTCTTC
CSASRRDPSYNEQFF
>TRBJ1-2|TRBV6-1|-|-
TGTGCCAGCGGGGGTAACTATGGCTACACCTTC
CASGGNYGYTF
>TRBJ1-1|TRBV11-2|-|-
TGTGCCAGCAGCCTCGGGACTAGCGGGAGTTTGCTAGGCGATGAGCAGTTCTTT
CASSLGTSGSLLGDEQFF
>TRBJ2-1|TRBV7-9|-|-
TGTGCCAGCAGCTTCGTTGCGGGGGCATATCAGTTCTTC
CASSFVAGAYQFF
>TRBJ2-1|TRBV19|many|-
TGTGCCAGTAGCCCTGGGGTACCCTCCTACAATGAGCAGTTCTTC
CASSPGVPSYNEQFF
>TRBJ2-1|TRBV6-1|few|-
TGTGCCAGCAGTCCACTGGTCTCCTACAATGAGCAGTTCTTC
CASSPLVSYNEQFF
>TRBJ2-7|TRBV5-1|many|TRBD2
TGCGCCAGCAGCCCGACGGTCCGGGGGGAATACGAGCAGTACTTC
CASSPTVRGEYEQYF
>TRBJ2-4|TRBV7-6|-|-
TGTGCCAGCAGCCCGGGTTTGCCTTTGGGCATTCAGTACTTC
CASSPGLPLGIQYF
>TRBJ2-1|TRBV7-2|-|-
TGTGCCAGCAGCTTTGAACGTAATGAGCAGTTCTTC
CASSFERNEQFF
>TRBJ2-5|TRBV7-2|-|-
TGTGCCAGCAGACACCGAGATTGGGGAGAGACCCAGTACTTC
CASRHRDWGETQYF
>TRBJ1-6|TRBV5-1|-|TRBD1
TGCGCCAGCAGCCCCCGGGACAGGGCTACCTACGAGCAGTACTTT
CASSPRDRATYEQYF
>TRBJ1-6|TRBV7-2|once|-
TGTGCCAGCAGCTTATACTCACCCCTCCACTTT
CASSLYSPLHF
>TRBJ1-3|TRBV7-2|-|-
TGTGCCAGCAGCCCCGGCGCTGGGGGAATTTCCTCTGGAAACACCATATATTTT
CASSPGAGGISSGNTIYF
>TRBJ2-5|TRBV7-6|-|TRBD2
TGTGCCAGCAGCTTAGTAGCGGGGGGTGTGGAGACCCAGTACTTC
CASSLVAGGVETQYF
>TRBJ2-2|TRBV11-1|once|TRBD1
TGTGCCAGCAGCCCGACTACAGGGGTGGCCGGGGAGCTGTTTTTT
CASSPTTGVAGELFF
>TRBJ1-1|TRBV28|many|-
TGTGCCAGCAGTCGAACAGGGATCACTGAAGCTTTCTTT
CASSRTGITEAFF
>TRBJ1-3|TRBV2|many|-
TGTGCCAGCAGTGAGGCCGGGCACTCTGGAAACACCATATATTTT
CASSEAGHSGNTIYF
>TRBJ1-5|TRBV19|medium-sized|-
TGTGCCAGCGAACCGCTCACACAGGGTCGCCTTAGCAATCAGCCCCAGCATTTT
CASEPLTQGRLSNQPQHF
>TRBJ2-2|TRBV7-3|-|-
TGTGCCAGCAGCTTATTAGCGGCGAACACCGGGGAGCTGTTTTTT
CASSLLAANTGELFF
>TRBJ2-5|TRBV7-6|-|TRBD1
TGTGCTACCGGGGACAGACAAGAGACCCAGTACTTC
CATGDRQETQYF
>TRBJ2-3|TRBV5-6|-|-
TGTGCCAGCAGCTTGGTTGGGGTTGCCACAGATACGCAGTATTTT
CASSLVGVATDTQYF
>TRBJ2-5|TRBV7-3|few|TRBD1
TGTGCCAGCAGCGGCGACAGGGGGGGAATAGAGACCCAGTACTTC
CASSGDRGGIETQYF
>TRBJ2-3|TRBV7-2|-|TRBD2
TGTGCCAGCAGCCAACAGGCTAGCGGAGATTTTACAGATACGCAGTATTTT
CASSQQASGDFTDTQYF
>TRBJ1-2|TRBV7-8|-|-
TGTGCCAGCAGCATCAATCGGAACTATGGCTACACCTTC
CASSINRNYGYTF
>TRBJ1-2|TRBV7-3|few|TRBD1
TGTGCCAGCAGCTTAACTTCGGGACAGTTCCCCTATGGCTACACCTTC
CASSLTSGQFPYGYTF
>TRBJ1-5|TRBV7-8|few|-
TGTGCCAGCAGCTTAAATGGTCCCTCTAGCAATCAGCCCCAGCATTTT
CASSLNGPSSNQPQHF
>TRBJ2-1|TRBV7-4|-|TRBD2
TGTGCCAGCAGCCCTAGGGGTAGCGGGAGATCAGACAATGAGCAGTTCTTC
CASSPRGSGRSDNEQFF
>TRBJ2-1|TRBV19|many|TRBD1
TGTGCCAGTAGTATTAGTCGGGACAGGAACAATGAGCAGTTCTTC
CASSISRDRNNEQFF
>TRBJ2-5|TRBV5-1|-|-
TGCGCCAGCAGCGTGAGGAGAAGCCAAGAGACCCAGTACTTC
CASSVRRSQETQYF
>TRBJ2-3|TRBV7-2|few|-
TGTGCCAGCAGCTTAAATGGGAACACAGATACGCAGTATTTT
CASSLNGNTDTQYF
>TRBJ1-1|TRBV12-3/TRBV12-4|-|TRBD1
TGTGCCAGCAGCCGAGGACAGGGAGGGAACACTGAAGCTTTCTTT
CASSRGQGGNTEAFF
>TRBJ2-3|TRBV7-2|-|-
TGTGCCAGCAGCTTAGAAGTTGGCACAGATACGCAGTATTTT
CASSLEVGTDTQYF
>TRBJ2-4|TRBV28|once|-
TGTGCCAGCAGATCCGCTGGGGGGTGGGAAAACATTCAGTACTTC
CASRSAGGWENIQYF
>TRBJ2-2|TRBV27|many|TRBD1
TGTGCCAGCAGTCACGCAGGGGGCAACGGGGAGCTGTTTTTT
CASSHAGGNGELFF
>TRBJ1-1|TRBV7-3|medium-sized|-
TGTGCCAGCAGCGTCCTACAGGGCTCTGAAGCTTTCTTT
CASSVLQGSEAFF
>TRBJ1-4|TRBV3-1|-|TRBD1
TGTGCCAGCAGCCAAGAAAGGACAGGGCAGAGGAGGGAAAAACTGTTTTTT
CASSQERTGQRREKLFF
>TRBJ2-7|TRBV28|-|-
TGTGCCAGCAGTTTAGATTACGGGGGAAACTACGAGCAGTACTTC
CASSLDYGGNYEQYF
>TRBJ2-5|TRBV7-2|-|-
TGTGCCAGCAGCTTAGAGGGGAGGGAGACCCAGTACTTC
CASSLEGRETQYF
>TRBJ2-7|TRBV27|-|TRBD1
TGTGCCAGCAGGTGGACAGGGGGCTACGAGCAGTACTTC
CASRWTGGYEQYF
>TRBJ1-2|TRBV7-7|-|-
TGTGCTAGCAGCATTAAACAGGGCAACTATGGCTACACCTTC
CASSIKQGNYGYTF
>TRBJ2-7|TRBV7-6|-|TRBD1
TGTGCCAGCAGCGACCGGACAGGGCCCTACGAGCAGTACTTC
CASSDRTGPYEQYF
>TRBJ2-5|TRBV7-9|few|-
TGTGCCAGCAGCGCTGGACAGACCCAGTACTTC
CASSAGQTQYF
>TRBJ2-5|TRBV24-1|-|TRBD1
TGTGCCACCAGTGAGACCGGGACAGTAGAGACCCAGTACTTC
CATSETGTVETQYF
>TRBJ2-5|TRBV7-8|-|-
TGTGCCAGCAGCATAATCCAATACAGGGGCGGGGAAGAGACCCAGTACTTC
CASSIIQYRGGEETQYF
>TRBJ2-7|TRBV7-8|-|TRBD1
TGTGCCAGCAGCGTCATCCGGGACAGGGGCCACGAGCAGTACTTC
CASSVIRDRGHEQYF
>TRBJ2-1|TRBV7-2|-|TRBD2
TGTGCCAGCAGCTTAGCGGGTCCGGGACTAGGAGGTGAGCAGTTCTTC
CASSLAGPGLGGEQFF